This T cell receptor beta chain came from a study of glioma-infiltrating T cells after dendritic cell vaccination. The time point was: after dendritic cell vaccination, including at tumor progression/relapse. With 3 bases clipped from V and 4 bases from J, the junction kept 8 bases outside the gene matches. The V gene's germline CDR1 is SNHLY and CDR2 FYNNEI. CDR3 length equals 15 residues. Assay used: immunoSEQ multiplex PCR; TCRdb lists only in-frame clones, some missing. This sample has some 90,000 clones, with roughly 77% found just once. Sequencing used blood, obtained after dendritic cell vaccination. The V and J genes are TRBV2 and TRBJ1-2; 7 bases map to TRBD1. This sequence was found in a human donor with glioblastoma. The CDR3 DNA sequence: TGTGCCAGCAGTGATGAAGGGGGCAGAAGCTATGGCTACACCTTC. Its translation: CASSDEGGRSYGYTF.